These 25 T cell receptor beta chains were sequenced from one sample in a study of blood T cell repertoires in COVID-19. Libraries were prepared by immunoSEQ multiplex PCR; TCRdb keeps only in-frame clonotypes and omits some of them. The table records around 160,000 clones, roughly 84% of them present only once. The sequencing sample was made of peripheral blood. These receptor sequences come from a human donor in a cohort sampled during active COVID-19.

This clone has a handful of counts. The J gene is TRBJ2-1, the V gene TRBV9; D possibly corresponds to TRBD1 (6 bases). The CDR3 consists of 15 residues. Germline lookup yields CDR1 SGDLS and CDR2 YYNGEE. V gave up 3 bases and J gave up 2 bases, with 12 bases separating them. The CDR3 DNA reads as TGTGCCAGCAGCGCTGGGGACAACGCCTACAATGAGCAGTTCTTC. This gives the protein CASSAGDNAYNEQFF.

The count of this clone is one. The genes are TRBV19 and TRBJ1-5; weak D call: TRBD1 (5 bases). Trimming pared 1 base from V and 7 bases from J, leaving 11 bases between. Germline V lookup: CDR1 LNHDA, CDR2 SQIVND (reference sequence). The CDR3 has 14 amino acids. CDR3 sequence: CASSIARVGQPQHF. As DNA, the CDR3 is TGTGCCAGTAGTATAGCCAGGGTTGGCCAGCCCCAGCATTTT.

V is TRBV4-1 and J is TRBJ1-3; unclear D gene. CDR1 MGHRA and CDR2 YSYEKL come from the germline V gene. With 1 base removed from V and 3 bases from J, the gap between germline ends came to 10 bases. The CDR3 runs 15 residues. CDR3: CASSQGSRGGNTIYF. Here the CDR3 DNA reads TGCGCCAGCAGCCAAGGGTCCAGAGGTGGAAACACCATATATTTT.

The genes are TRBV27 and TRBJ2-1, with 9 bases fitting TRBD1. Germline CDR1 is MNHEY and CDR2 is SMNVEV (reference sequence). The CDR3 contains 18 residues. The junction had 10 bases not matched to a gene; V was cut back by 3 bases and J by 1 base. The CDR3 loop is CASSFESEDRGSYNEQFF. In nucleotides, the CDR3 is TGTGCCAGCAGTTTTGAATCTGAGGACAGGGGATCCTACAATGAGCAGTTCTTC.

The V gene is TRBV27, the J gene TRBJ2-7; 11 bases agree with TRBD1. J lost 5 bases, V lost 7 bases, and 4 bases had no gene match. In germline, CDR1 is MNHEY, CDR2 SMNVEV (reference sequence). The CDR3 length is 13 residues. CDR3 bases: TGTGCCAGCAAGGAGGGACAGGGGGACGAGCAGTACTTC. This translates into CASKEGQGDEQYF.

The V call is TRBV7-6, the J call TRBJ1-1; the match to TRBD1 covers 9 bases. This CDR3 region has 17 residues. CDR1 and CDR2 (germline): SGHVS, FNYEAQ. Trimming took 5 bases from V and 1 from J; bases not matched to a gene: 11. CDR3 DNA sequence: TGTGCCAGCAGCAACCGGGACAGGGAGTGGGCGAACACTGAAGCTTTCTTT. This gives the protein CASSNRDREWANTEAFF.

The rearrangement links TRBV6-1 to TRBJ1-2; 8 nucleotides agree with TRBD1. V lost 1 base, J lost 8 bases, and 12 bases stayed unmatched. The CDR3 is 16 residues long. Germline V gives CDR1 MNHNS, CDR2 SASEGT. In DNA, the CDR3 is TGTGCCAGCAGTGAAGTTGGACAGGGCTTGTTGAGAGGCTACACCTTC. Encoded protein: CASSEVGQGLLRGYTF.

This CDR3 reads CASRVRDSGNTIYF. The DNA of the CDR3 is TGTGCCAGTAGGGTCAGGGACTCTGGAAACACCATATATTTT. The V and J genes are TRBV19 and TRBJ1-3, with D perhaps TRBD1 (5 bases). Germline V gives CDR1 LNHDA, CDR2 SQIVND (reference sequence). Trimming left V 6 bases short and J 0 bases short, with 9 bases between. This CDR3 has 14 residues.

The chain is built from TRBV4-1 and TRBJ2-1, with TRBD2 identical over 8 bases. The CDR3 contains 15 residues. Trimming cost V 8 bases and J 6 bases; bases outside gene matches: 12. From germline, CDR1 is MGHRA and CDR2 YSYEKL. This CDR3 is CASAKEGAGANEQFF. The CDR3 nucleotides read TGCGCCAGCGCAAAGGAAGGAGCGGGGGCCAATGAGCAGTTCTTC.

This chain uses TRBV5-5 with TRBJ2-3, with 9 bases aligning to TRBD1. CDR3 length: 16 residues. The V gene's germline CDR1 is SGHKS and CDR2 YYEKEE (reference sequence). Losses at the gene ends were 3 bases for V and 3 bases for J; bases not matched to a gene: 8. CDR3 nucleotide sequence: TGTGCCAGCAGCTCGGGGACAGGGTTGAGAACAGATACGCAGTATTTT. Residues: CASSSGTGLRTDTQYF.

Turning to this clone: This sample also contains other DNA sequences that code for the same CDR3. The chain combines TRBV3-1 (or the pseudogene TRBV3-2) with TRBJ1-2; D gene uncertain. The germline V gene encodes CDR1 LGHDT and CDR2 YNNKEL (reference sequence). CDR3 length: 14 amino acids. Trimming removed 1 base from V and 2 bases from J, with 8 bases in between. The CDR3 region is CASSQGQVNYGYTF. The CDR3 DNA sequence: TGTGCCAGCAGCCAAGGGCAGGTGAACTATGGCTACACCTTC.

The chain links TRBV10-3 to TRBJ1-2; TRBD1 matches at 10 bases. The CDR3 extends over 12 amino acids. After removal of 11 bases from V and 8 bases from J, the junction contained 8 bases not matched to a gene. Germline-derived CDR1 and CDR2 are ENHRY and SYGVKD. The CDR3 is CASSTGGAGYTF. The CDR3 DNA reads TGTGCCTCCTCGACAGGGGGCGCCGGCTACACCTTC.

The rearrangement joins TRBV7-2 to TRBJ1-3; a weak D match, TRBD1 (5 bases). CDR1 SGHTA and CDR2 FQGNSA come from the germline V gene. This CDR3 is 16 amino acids long. Trimming pared 0 bases from V and 1 base from J, leaving 10 bases between. The CDR3 loop is CASSLAPGGSGNTIYF. The DNA for the CDR3 is TGTGCCAGCAGCTTAGCCCCGGGGGGGTCTGGAAACACCATATATTTT.

The chain is built from TRBV5-1 and TRBJ2-7, with 8 nucleotides matching TRBD1. J gave up 5 bases and V 0 bases, and 13 bases lay outside the gene matches. Germline assignment: CDR1 SGHRS and CDR2 YFSETQ. The CDR3 contains 17 residues. The CDR3 protein is CASSLGLPRQGRNEQYF. CDR3 DNA: TGCGCCAGCAGCTTGGGGCTGCCGCGACAGGGGCGGAACGAGCAGTACTTC.

V is TRBV5-1 and J is TRBJ1-1; TRBD1 is a possible D gene (6 bases). CDR3 length: 14 residues. V was cut by 5 bases and J by 3 bases, with 14 bases left in between. From germline, CDR1 is SGHRS and CDR2 YFSETQ. CDR3 in DNA: TGCGCCAGCAGGCGTCGGGGGGCGGACACTGAAGCTTTCTTT. It codes for CASRRRGADTEAFF.

The genes are TRBV28 and TRBJ2-1; 9 bases line up with TRBD1. CDR1 MDHEN and CDR2 SYDVKM come from the germline V gene. V lost 6 bases to trimming and J lost 2 bases; unmatched junction nucleotides: 5. The CDR3 contains 15 residues. The DNA of the CDR3 is TGTGCCAGCAGCTACCGGGACAGGGCCTACAATGAGCAGTTCTTC. It translates to CASSYRDRAYNEQFF.

This chain connects TRBV10-3 to TRBJ2-1; 16 bases are shared with TRBD2. Trimming removed 5 bases from V and 6 bases from J; junction bases left unmatched: 4. CDR1 is ENHRY and CDR2 is SYGVKD in the germline V gene. The CDR3 is made up of 16 amino acids. CDR3: CAISSGLAGGINEQFF. The CDR3 nucleotides read TGTGCCATCAGTTCGGGACTAGCGGGGGGGATCAATGAGCAGTTCTTC.

The rearrangement joins TRBV4-1 to TRBJ1-4, with a weak D call TRBD1 (6 bases). V dropped 7 bases and J dropped 1 base, with 16 bases sitting between them. The germline V gene encodes CDR1 MGHRA and CDR2 YSYEKL. The CDR3 covers 16 residues. The CDR3 protein is CASTRDTSRTNEKLFF. The CDR3 coding sequence is TGCGCCAGCACCCGGGACACAAGTCGAACTAATGAAAAACTGTTTTTT.

The chain combines TRBV28 with TRBJ2-1; 7 bases are a match to TRBD1. The V and J ends lost 4 bases and 1 base, in that order; junction bases with no gene match: 7. The CDR3 spans 16 residues. Germline-derived CDR1 and CDR2 are MDHEN and SYDVKM. The CDR3 bases are TGTGCCAGCAGTTCCCTGGGGACAGAATCCTACAATGAGCAGTTCTTC. Protein sequence: CASSSLGTESYNEQFF.

J is TRBJ2-3 and V is TRBV6-4; 7 bases line up with TRBD2. CDR3 length equals 14 residues. The V gene end was trimmed by 7 bases and the J gene end by 0 bases; junction bases not matched to a gene: 4. From germline, CDR1 is MRHNA and CDR2 SNTAGT. CDR3 coding DNA: TGTGCCAGCACTGGGGGGGGAAGCACAGATACGCAGTATTTT. It translates to CASTGGGSTDTQYF.

This chain links TRBV11-3 with TRBJ1-2, with TRBD1 matching over 11 bases. V shed 0 bases, J shed 8 bases, and the junction held 11 bases outside the gene matches. The CDR3 totals 17 residues. Germline V lookup: CDR1 SGHNT, CDR2 YENEEA. The CDR3 here is CASSLERGGQGEEGYTF. The CDR3 bases are TGTGCCAGCAGCTTAGAAAGAGGGGGACAGGGGGAAGAGGGCTACACCTTC.

The chain uses TRBV15 and TRBJ1-5; no reliable D call. The germline gives CDR1 LNHNV, CDR2 YYDKDF (reference sequence). V lost 0 bases and J lost 0, with 3 bases in between. CDR3 length: 14 residues. As DNA, the CDR3 is TGTGCCACCAGCAGAGATCATAGCAATCAGCCCCAGCATTTT. Its translation: CATSRDHSNQPQHF.

J is TRBJ2-7 and V is TRBV4-2; TRBD2 matches 12 bases. Germline assignment: CDR1 LGHNA and CDR2 YNFKEQ. The ends lost 4 bases at V and 1 base at J; junction bases unmatched: 2. This CDR3 contains 15 residues. The DNA of the CDR3 is TGTGCCAGCAGCCCGACTAGCGGGGGTTCCTACGAGCAGTACTTC. Its translation: CASSPTSGGSYEQYF.

The chain combines TRBV15 with TRBJ1-4; D not certain. Germline-derived CDR1 and CDR2 are LNHNV and YYDKDF (reference sequence). The V end was cut by 0 bases, the J end by 0 bases, with 8 bases between. CDR3 length: 16 residues. The CDR3 spells CATSRDSVATNEKLFF. CDR3 coding DNA: TGTGCCACCAGCAGAGATAGCGTTGCAACTAATGAAAAACTGTTTTTT. Full variable domain (rest looked up from reference TRBV15 and TRBJ1-4): DAMVIQNPRYQVTQFGKPVTLSCSQTLNHNVMYWYQQKSSQAPKLLFHYYDKDFNNEADTPDNFQSRRPNTSFCFLDIRSPGLGDTAMYLCATSRDSVATNEKLFFGSGTQLSVL.

This chain links TRBV7-2 with TRBJ1-2; TRBD1 matches at 8 bases. This CDR3 has 14 amino acids. CDR1 and CDR2 (germline): SGHTA, FQGNSA. The junction had 3 bases not matched to a gene; V was cut back by 0 bases and J by 6 bases. CDR3 in DNA: TGTGCCAGCAGCTTAGCCAGGGGGCAAAATGGCTACACCTTC. It yields the protein CASSLARGQNGYTF.